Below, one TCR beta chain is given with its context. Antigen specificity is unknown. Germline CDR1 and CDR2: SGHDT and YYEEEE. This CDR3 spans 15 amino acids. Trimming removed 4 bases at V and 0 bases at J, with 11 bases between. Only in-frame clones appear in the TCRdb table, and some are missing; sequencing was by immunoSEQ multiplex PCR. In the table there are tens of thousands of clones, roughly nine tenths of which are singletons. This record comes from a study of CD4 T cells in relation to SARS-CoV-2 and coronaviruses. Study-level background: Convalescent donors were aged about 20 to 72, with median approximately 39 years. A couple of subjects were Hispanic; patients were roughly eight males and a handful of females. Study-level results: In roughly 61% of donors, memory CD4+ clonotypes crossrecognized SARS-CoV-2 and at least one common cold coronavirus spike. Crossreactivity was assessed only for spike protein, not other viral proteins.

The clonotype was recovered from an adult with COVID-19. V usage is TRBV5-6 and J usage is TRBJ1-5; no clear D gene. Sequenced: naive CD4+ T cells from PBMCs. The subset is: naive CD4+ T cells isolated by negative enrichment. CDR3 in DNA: TGTGCCAGCAGCCGCCGGTGGTATAGCAATCAGCCCCAGCATTTT. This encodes CASSRRWYSNQPQHF.